The entry below describes one TCR beta chain. The sample is drawn from a study of blood T cell repertoires in COVID-19. On the study more broadly: In each case, the material was cDNA or gDNA derived from T cells, B-cell-depleted T cells, or PBMCs.

The V gene's germline CDR1 is SGHAT and CDR2 FQNNGV. The CDR3 covers 15 residues. Germline trimming cut 5 bases from V and 5 bases from J; bases unmatched to any gene: 4. Measured with immunoSEQ multiplex PCR; TCRdb has only the in-frame clones, and not every one. The repertoire includes 75,000 to 85,000 clones, over 70% of them detected once, and roughly 6.2% sits in the top ten. The sequence derives from a man in his fifties with active COVID-19. V usage is TRBV11-2 and J usage is TRBJ2-2, with TRBD2 matching 11 bases. The source material was peripheral blood. CDR3 residues: CASSGSGRGTGELFF. Written as DNA, the CDR3 is TGTGCCAGCAGCGGTAGCGGGAGGGGAACCGGGGAGCTGTTTTTT.